This TCR beta chain was recovered during a study of blood T cell repertoires in COVID-19. Study context: T cells, B-cell-depleted T cells, or PBMCs supplied cDNA or gDNA.

Methods used by the authors: The authors estimated nucleated cell counts from reference gene primer amplification. Some clones are missing from TCRdb's copy, which holds only in-frame ones; the method was immunoSEQ multiplex PCR. The DNA was the basis for D and trimming; V, J and clone size are from that table. This table has 200,000 to 250,000 clones, about 93% appearing once. Trimming shortened V by 0 bases and J by 5 bases, and 8 bases separated the two germline ends. The CDR3 loop spans 13 amino acids. CDR1 is LGHNA, CDR2 YNFKEQ, per germline. The rearrangement links TRBV4-2 to TRBJ2-7; no definite D call. What was sequenced was peripheral blood. This TCR derives from a man between 60 and 75 years old with COVID-19, enrolled during active disease. CDR3 nucleotide sequence: TGTGCCAGCAGCCAAGAATTAGTACACGAGCAGTACTTC. This gives the protein CASSQELVHEQYF.